The clone carrying this T cell receptor (beta chain) was detected many times. Its antigen remains unknown. Germline assignment: CDR1 MNHEY and CDR2 SMNVEV (reference sequence). There are 15 residues in the CDR3. V lost 5 bases to trimming and J lost 4 bases; unmatched junction nucleotides: 8. Before thyroid surgery, none of the patients had received any treatment. This record belongs to a study of metastatic and nonmetastatic thyroid tumors. Study-level information: Samples came from malignant and benign thyroid patients, and repertoires were compared across blood and tumor or nodule tissue. General observations from the study: In blood and tumor, TCR beta diversity was reportedly significantly higher in malignant thyroid tumors than in benign nodules.

In the original workflow: The study's classifier, a distant-metastasis tool for papillary thyroid cancer, was built using CDR3 differences across clinicopathological groups. TCRdb re-analyzed the PCR reads through MiXCR. None of the V and J calls come from the authors' own analysis; TCRdb made them. The profile shows tens of thousands of clones, about 15% of them singletons. This rearrangement joins TRBV27 to TRBJ2-1; 7 positions agree with TRBD1. Material for sequencing was blood. This clonotype was sampled from a female donor with papillary thyroid cancer or a benign thyroid nodule (not recorded which). Some clones in this sample may be carry-over from other donors' samples. CDR3 nucleotides: TGTGCCAGCAGTAGCCCCCCACAGGGGTACAATGAGCAGTTCTTC. Translating gives CASSSPPQGYNEQFF.